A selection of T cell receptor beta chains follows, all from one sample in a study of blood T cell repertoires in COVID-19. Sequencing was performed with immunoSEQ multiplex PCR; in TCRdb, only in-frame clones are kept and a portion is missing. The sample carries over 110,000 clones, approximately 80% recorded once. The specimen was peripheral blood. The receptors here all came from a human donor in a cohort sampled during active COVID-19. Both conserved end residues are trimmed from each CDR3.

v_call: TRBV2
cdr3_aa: ASKRQGGTGELF

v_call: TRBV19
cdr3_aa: ASSIAGTSGGMGQETQY

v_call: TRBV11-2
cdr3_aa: ASSSGLAGVAYEQY

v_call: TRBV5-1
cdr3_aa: ASSLATSYEQY

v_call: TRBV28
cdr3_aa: ASSFVTAASSYEQY

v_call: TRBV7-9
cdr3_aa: ASSHDRDNSPLH

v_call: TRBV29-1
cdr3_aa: SVEGASGRPGDTQY

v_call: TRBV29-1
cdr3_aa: SVALATSSYNEQF

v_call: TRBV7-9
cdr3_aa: ASSSGGLTQETQY

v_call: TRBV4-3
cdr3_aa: ASSQQDRDYTGELF

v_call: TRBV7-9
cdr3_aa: ASSRAASGRAGVDEQY

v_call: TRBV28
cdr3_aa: ASSSSRQGISNQPQH

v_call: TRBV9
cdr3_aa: ASSQGGTSYNEQF

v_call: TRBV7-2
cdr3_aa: ASSLWRDNPWEQY

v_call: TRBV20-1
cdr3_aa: SASGSGSNTEAF

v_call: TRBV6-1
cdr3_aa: ASSEQQGDNSPLH

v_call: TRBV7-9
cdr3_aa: ASSYRDTNTEAF

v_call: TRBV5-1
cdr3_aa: ATAEGLYNEQF

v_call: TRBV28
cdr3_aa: ASRLRTGDFYGYT

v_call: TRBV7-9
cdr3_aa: ASSPVEFIYNEQF

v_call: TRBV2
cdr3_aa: ASTPDSNEQY

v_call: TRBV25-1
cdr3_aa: ARPGQGISAGLIYEQY

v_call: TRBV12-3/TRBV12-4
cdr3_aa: ASSGGLALQY

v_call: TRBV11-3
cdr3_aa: ASSSTRDEQF

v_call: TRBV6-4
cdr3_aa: ASSEGTGIGELF

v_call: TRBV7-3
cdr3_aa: ASSLGGTGYEQY

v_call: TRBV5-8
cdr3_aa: ASSRIQTLPNYGYT

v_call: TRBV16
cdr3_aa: ASSRGTGANTGELF

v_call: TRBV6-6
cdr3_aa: ASSPEVRGRLEYTEAF

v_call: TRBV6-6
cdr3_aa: ASKGGAVSNQPQH

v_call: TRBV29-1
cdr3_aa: SVEAGYSSYNEQF